The 16 T cell receptor beta chains below all came from one sample that was sequenced in a study of T cells in Graves' hyperthyroidism and ophthalmopathy. Amplified regions were TCR beta CDR3 sequences from RNA transcripts. First-round RT-PCR targeting the TCR CDR3 was performed with the HTBI primer set. TCRdb re-called the multiplex PCR reads through MiXCR, storing one row per CDR3 protein. The table lists some 500,000 distinct CDR3 sequences, around an eighth of them singletons, with around a sixth in the top ten. The source material was blood. These receptors all stem from a woman under 30 with Graves' hyperthyroidism.

This clonotype occurred many times. The V and J genes are TRBV6-1 and TRBJ2-1; 8 bases agree with TRBD2. V was pared by 4 bases and J by 5 bases, with 13 bases of the junction left unmatched. Germline V lookup: CDR1 MNHNS, CDR2 SASEGT. The CDR3 contains 17 residues. The CDR3 DNA follows: TGTGCCAGCAGTGCCCGACGAGGGGTTAGCGGGGACAATGAGCAGTTCTTC. This sequence encodes CASSARRGVSGDNEQFF.

The chain carries TRBV9 and TRBJ2-5; TRBD2 aligns across 7 bases. V dropped 0 bases and J dropped 3; count of bases not matched to a gene: 5. Germline V gene sequence: CDR1 SGDLS, CDR2 YYNGEE. The CDR3 consists of 15 residues. CDR3 loop: CASSVAAGAEETQYF. CDR3 nucleotides: TGTGCCAGCAGCGTAGCGGCGGGAGCGGAAGAGACCCAGTACTTC.

This clonotype was seen ten or more times. The chain links TRBV7-9 to TRBJ2-7, with TRBD2 matching 14 bases. CDR1 and CDR2 (germline): SEHNR, FQNEAQ (reference sequence). The V and J ends lost 5 bases and 4 bases, in that order; junction bases with no gene match: 7. The CDR3 has 16 amino acids. As DNA, the CDR3 is TGTGCCAGCAGCACCCTCGGGACTAGCGGGAGTTACGAGCAGTACTTC. This codes for CASSTLGTSGSYEQYF.

This chain links TRBV12-3 or TRBV12-4 with TRBJ2-2; 7 bases fit TRBD1. This CDR3 comprises 16 residues. J was trimmed by 5 bases and V by 5 bases; bases with no gene match: 11. The CDR3 region is CASSPREDRWTGELFF. CDR3 nucleotides: TGTGCCAGCAGTCCCCGTGAGGACAGGTGGACCGGGGAGCTGTTTTTT.

This clonotype was counted ten times or more. The junction and the germline gene differ at one end; a read error may be behind it. The chain couples TRBV5-1 to TRBJ1-1; D is unresolved. The CDR3 has 14 residues. In germline, CDR1 is SGHRS, CDR2 YFSETQ. In DNA form, the CDR3 reads TGTGCCAGCAGTTTAGCGCTGCTGAACACTGAAGCTTTCTTT. Residues: CASSLALLNTEAFF.

This clonotype was seen repeatedly, ten times or more. CDR3 loop: CASSITGEGQPQHF. The CDR3 coding sequence is TGTGCCAGCAGTATCACAGGGGAGGGTCAGCCCCAGCATTTT. The V call is TRBV12-3 or TRBV12-4, the J call TRBJ1-5, with TRBD1 matching 7 bases. The CDR3 sequence is 14 residues long. V shed 5 bases, J shed 6 bases, and the junction held 7 bases outside the gene matches.

This clonotype was seen at least ten times. V is TRBV2 and J is TRBJ2-3; 7 positions agree with TRBD2. The CDR3 consists of 16 residues. The germline V gene has CDR1 SNHLY and CDR2 FYNNEI. The trim removed 5 bases at V and 0 bases at J, leaving 8 bases unmatched. The CDR3 nucleotides read TGTGCCAGCAGTCGACTAGCTCCTACTAGCACAGATACGCAGTATTTT. Protein product: CASSRLAPTSTDTQYF.

This rearrangement joins TRBV19 to TRBJ2-2; 7 bases line up with TRBD1. The CDR3 has 16 residues. Germline CDR1 and CDR2: LNHDA and SQIVND (reference sequence). J lost 5 bases, V lost 6 bases, and 12 bases had no gene match. CDR3 sequence (DNA): TGTGCCAGTAGAACCACAGGGGCTGTAAAGACCGGGGAGCTGTTTTTT. It encodes CASRTTGAVKTGELFF.

In its sample, this clonotype was seen many times. This chain connects TRBV6-1 to TRBJ2-7; the match to TRBD2 covers 10 bases. The CDR3 loop spans 15 amino acids. From germline, CDR1 is MNHNS and CDR2 SASEGT. With V trimmed by 6 bases and J by 6 bases, 11 bases remained unmatched. CDR3: CASRPHPSGSAEQYF. CDR3 DNA: TGTGCCAGCAGACCCCATCCTAGCGGGAGTGCCGAGCAGTACTTC.

This clonotype showed up just a few times. The rearrangement links TRBV5-6 to TRBJ2-1, with 9 bases fitting TRBD2. The CDR3 is 16 amino acids. V dropped 6 bases and J dropped 6; count of bases not matched to a gene: 13. Per germline, CDR1 SGHDT and CDR2 YYEEEE. The CDR3 DNA follows: TGTGCCAGCACCCGGCTCGGGGCGGGAGGGATCAATGAGCAGTTCTTC. This codes for CASTRLGAGGINEQFF.

In this sample, this clonotype turned up many times. This chain links TRBV20-1 with TRBJ2-5, with 14 bases lining up with TRBD2. CDR1 is DFQATT and CDR2 is SNEGSKA in the germline V gene (reference sequence). This CDR3 contains 16 residues. Trimming took 1 base from V and 5 from J; bases not matched to a gene: 6. As DNA, the CDR3 is TGCAGTGCTAGAGGCGGGACTAGCGGGAGATTGGAGACCCAGTACTTC. This translates into CSARGGTSGRLETQYF.

The chain recombines TRBV20-1 with TRBJ2-1; 7 nucleotides line up with TRBD2. This CDR3 contains 19 residues. The germline V gene has CDR1 DFQATT and CDR2 SNEGSKA (reference sequence). The trim removed 3 bases at V and 0 bases at J, leaving 17 bases unmatched. The CDR3 loop reads CSARKLRGIITSSYNEQFF. Written as DNA, the CDR3 is TGCAGTGCTAGGAAACTGCGGGGGATCATAACGAGCTCCTACAATGAGCAGTTCTTC.

This clonotype was seen more than once but under ten times. The chain carries TRBV29-1 and TRBJ2-6; no clear D. CDR1 and CDR2 from the germline V gene are SQVTM and ANQGSEA. The CDR3 spans 16 residues. Trimming removed 0 bases from V and 2 bases from J, with 11 bases in between. CDR3 loop: CSVEEGSHTGANVLTF. CDR3 bases: TGCAGCGTTGAAGAAGGGTCCCACACTGGGGCCAACGTCCTGACTTTC.

V and J are TRBV5-1 and TRBJ2-7, with D possibly being TRBD1 or TRBD2 (5 bases each). The CDR3 totals 14 residues. Trimming took 4 bases from V and 6 from J, leaving 17 bases between them. The germline V gene has CDR1 SGHRS and CDR2 YFSETQ. The CDR3 DNA is TGCGCCAGCAGCAGCCTGGGGGACCCTCGCGAGCAGTACGTC. Amino acid sequence: CASSSLGDPREQYV.

This clonotype has a count of ten or more. The chain has TRBV28 and TRBJ1-5; the D gene is possibly TRBD1 (6 bases). Germline V CDR1 and CDR2: MDHEN, SYDVKM. CDR3 length equals 17 residues. Trimming shortened V by 3 bases and J by 1 base, and 16 bases separated the two germline ends. The DNA of the CDR3 is TGTGCCAGCAGTTTGTCGGGACACAGTATGAGCAATCAGCCCCAGCATTTT. As protein: CASSLSGHSMSNQPQHF.

This clonotype was counted many times. CDR3 sequence reads: CASSRETGEAFF. For the CDR3, the DNA is TGTGCCAGCAGCCGGGAGACGGGTGAAGCTTTCTTT. The chain carries TRBV11-2 and TRBJ1-1; D uncertain. The germline gives CDR1 SGHAT, CDR2 FQNNGV. V gave up 5 bases and J gave up 7 bases, with 11 bases separating them. The CDR3 totals 12 residues.